This TCR beta chain emerged from a study of cytotoxic CD8 clonotypes in ibrutinib-treated CLL (dated by TCRdb to the early 2020s). General notes on the study: The cohort included some 14 treatment-naive and under 13 relapsed/refractory patients; under 18 were IGHV unmutated. Cryopreserved peripheral blood mononuclear cells were collected before treatment, at response, and at either disease progression or sustained remission. Every remission and progressive disease sample was obtained while ibrutinib was still being received by the patients. Partial responses were observed in about 25 patients and complete responses in 2; after a median follow-up of roughly 62 months, remission was maintained in 15 or so patients and progression was observed in some 12. Samples at response were collected after a median of around twelve months of treatment, with a range of about 6 to 36 months. An average of roughly 270,000 productive templates and approximately 91,000 productive rearrangements was obtained per sample. Longitudinal samples were obtainable from 26 of the 86 participants in the trial. The paper as a whole reports these results and caveats: Sampling times were not matched between patients in sustained remission and patients whose disease was progressing, and lymph node repertoires were not examined. Public clonotypes were rare and either contracted or stayed stable during treatment, and the rise in clonality at ibrutinib response reflected the expansion of private clonotypes. Baseline clonality exceeded that of age-matched healthy donors and correlated strongly with circulating CD8+ T-cell counts. An increase in clonality was observed at ibrutinib response, with clonality remaining stable during sustained remission and falling back toward baseline at progression.

The table lists this clone with a count of one. Its antigen remains undetermined. Qualities for individual bases were not recorded, and no much larger clone is one base off. Each clonotype received, on average, about 9.7x coverage in deep resolution sequencing performed on a MiSeq, where the target depth lay between 1 in 1 million and 1 in 200,000 T cells. The immunoSEQ hsTCRB Kit was used to generate TCR beta libraries. Concerning the study's data processing: Data were analyzed with ImmunoSEQ Data Assistant and ImmunoSEQ Analyzer, with V, D and J genes assigned per IMGT definitions. Clonality, which ranges from 0 to 1, was calculated as one minus the normalized Shannon entropy of productive rearrangement frequencies. Only overrepresented clonotypes making up at least 0.05% of the repertoire of each patient were included in the public clonotype analysis. Thirteen age-matched healthy donor repertoires from immuneACCESS were used as controls for clonality. In its TCRdb copy, this immuneACCESS table keeps in-frame sequences only and misses some clones. Where compared with another copy, unresolved V genes explain less than half of these, and the others have no known cause. V, J and clone size derive from that table, while D and trimming were established from the DNA sequence. Across this sample there are about 300,000 clones, with roughly four fifths seen only once. The top ten constitute around 5.3% of the sample.

The sample's time point label is to be understood as: progressive disease on ibrutinib. Approximately 2 micrograms of genomic DNA were extracted from cryopreserved PBMCs for TCR beta library preparation. High-throughput TCR beta sequencing was performed on longitudinal blood samples from CLL patients receiving ibrutinib monotherapy. The patients were enrolled in a single-center, open-label phase 2 trial of ibrutinib monotherapy. The junction shows trimming of 5 bases on V and 7 bases on J, plus 8 bases between the germline ends. According to the germline V gene, CDR1 reads MNHEY and CDR2 reads SVGAGI. The CDR3 spans 12 residues, from the cysteine through the phenylalanine. The entry retains the CDR3 DNA only, 36 bases that are in frame from base 1.

The specimen comprised PBMCs, sampled at disease progression, from a patient treated with ibrutinib. The receptor was isolated from a human donor with chronic lymphocytic leukemia. The sequence links TRBV6-5 to TRBJ2-2, with the D gene call left open. This receptor carries the CDR3 CASSEVGGELFF. The DNA sequence is as follows: TGTGCCAGCAGTGAGGTGGGCGGGGAGCTGTTTTTT.